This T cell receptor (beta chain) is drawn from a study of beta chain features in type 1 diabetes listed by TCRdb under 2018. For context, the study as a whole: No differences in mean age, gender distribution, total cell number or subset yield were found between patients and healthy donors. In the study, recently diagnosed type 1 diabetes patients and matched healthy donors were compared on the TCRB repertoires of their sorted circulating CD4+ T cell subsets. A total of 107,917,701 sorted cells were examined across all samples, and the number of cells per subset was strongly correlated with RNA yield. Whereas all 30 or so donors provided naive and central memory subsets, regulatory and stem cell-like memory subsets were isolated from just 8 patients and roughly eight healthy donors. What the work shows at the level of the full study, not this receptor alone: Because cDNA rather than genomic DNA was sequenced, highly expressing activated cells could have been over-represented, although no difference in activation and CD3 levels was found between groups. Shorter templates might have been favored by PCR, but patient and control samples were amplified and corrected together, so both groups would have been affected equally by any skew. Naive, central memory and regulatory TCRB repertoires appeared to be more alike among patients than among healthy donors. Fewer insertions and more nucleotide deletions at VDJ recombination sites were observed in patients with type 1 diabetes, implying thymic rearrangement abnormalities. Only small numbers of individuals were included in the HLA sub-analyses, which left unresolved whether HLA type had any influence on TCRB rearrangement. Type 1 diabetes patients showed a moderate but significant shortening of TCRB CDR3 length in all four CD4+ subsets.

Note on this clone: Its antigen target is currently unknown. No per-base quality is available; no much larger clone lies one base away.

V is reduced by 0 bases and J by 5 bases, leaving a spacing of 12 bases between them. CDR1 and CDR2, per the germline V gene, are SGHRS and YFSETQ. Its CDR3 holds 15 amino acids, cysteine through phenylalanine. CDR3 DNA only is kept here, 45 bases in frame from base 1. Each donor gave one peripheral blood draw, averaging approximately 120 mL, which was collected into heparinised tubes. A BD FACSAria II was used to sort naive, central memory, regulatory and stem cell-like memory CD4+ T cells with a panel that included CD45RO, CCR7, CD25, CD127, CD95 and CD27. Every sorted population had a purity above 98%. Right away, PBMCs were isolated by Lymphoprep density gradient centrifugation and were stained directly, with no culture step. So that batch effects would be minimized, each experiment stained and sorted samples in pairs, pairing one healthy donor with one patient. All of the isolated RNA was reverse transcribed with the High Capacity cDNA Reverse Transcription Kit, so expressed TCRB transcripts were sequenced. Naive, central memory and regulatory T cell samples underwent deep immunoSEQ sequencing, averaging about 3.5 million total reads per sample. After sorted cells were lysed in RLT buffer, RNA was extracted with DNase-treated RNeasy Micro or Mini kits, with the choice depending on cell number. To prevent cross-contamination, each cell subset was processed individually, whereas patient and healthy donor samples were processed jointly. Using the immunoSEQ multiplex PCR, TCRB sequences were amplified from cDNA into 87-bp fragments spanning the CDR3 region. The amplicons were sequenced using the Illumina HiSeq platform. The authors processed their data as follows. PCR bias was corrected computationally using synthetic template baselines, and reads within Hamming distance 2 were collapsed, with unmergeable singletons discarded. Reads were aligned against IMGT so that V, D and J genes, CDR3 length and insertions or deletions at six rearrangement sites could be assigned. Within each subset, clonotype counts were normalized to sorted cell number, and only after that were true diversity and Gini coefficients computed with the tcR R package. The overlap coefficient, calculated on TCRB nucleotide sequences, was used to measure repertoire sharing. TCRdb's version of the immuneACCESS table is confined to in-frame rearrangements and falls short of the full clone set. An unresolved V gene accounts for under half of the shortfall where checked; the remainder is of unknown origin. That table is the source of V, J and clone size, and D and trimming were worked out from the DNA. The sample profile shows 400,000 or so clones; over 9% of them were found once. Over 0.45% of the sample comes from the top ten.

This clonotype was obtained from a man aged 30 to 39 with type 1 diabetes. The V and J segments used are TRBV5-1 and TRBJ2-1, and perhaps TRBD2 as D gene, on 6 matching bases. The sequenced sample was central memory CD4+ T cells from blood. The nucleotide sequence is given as TGCGCCAGCAGCTTGGGGTCAGGAGGGAACAATGAGCAGTTCTTC. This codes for CASSLGSGGNNEQFF.